The sequence of this TCR beta chain was determined in a study of blood T cell repertoires in COVID-19. About the research overall: The origin of the acute and convalescent COVID-19 samples was the United States, Italy and Spain.

Methods used by the authors: Scientists estimated how many nucleated cells there were by amplifying reference gene primers. Assay: immunoSEQ multiplex PCR; the TCRdb copy retains only in-frame clones and omits some. The DNA gave D and trimming, while V, J and clone size come from that table. The data contain more than 95,000 clones, roughly 79% of them singletons. This CDR3 has 16 amino acids. Per germline, CDR1 PRHDT and CDR2 FYEKMQ (reference sequence). The V and J ends lost 0 bases and 3 bases, in that order; junction bases with no gene match: 2. This chain connects TRBV13 to TRBJ2-3; 11 nucleotides agree with TRBD1. Specimen: peripheral blood. This TCR came from a man aged 70 or older with active or convalescent COVID-19. CDR3 nucleotides: TGTGCCAGCAGCTTAGGAGGGACAGGGGGAACAGATACGCAGTATTTT. Amino acid sequence: CASSLGGTGGTDTQYF.